The 19 T cell receptor beta chains reported below all come from one sample, sequenced in a study of T cells after yellow fever vaccination. TCRdb re-called the 5' RACE reads through MiXCR, storing one row per CDR3 protein. Counted here are some 550,000 distinct CDR3 sequences, around 21% occurring once; the ten biggest clones make up roughly an eighth. Sequencing was performed on PBMCs, taken 15 days after the yellow fever booster vaccination. The origin of the receptors is a man in his thirties or forties who received the YFV17D yellow fever vaccine.

This clonotype was detected many times. The rearrangement joins TRBV6-1 to TRBJ2-3; D ambiguous. V was cut by 6 bases and J by 2 bases, with 9 bases left in between. This CDR3 is 13 amino acids long. The germline CDR1 and CDR2 sequences are MNHNS and SASEGT. The CDR3 protein is CASSPASTDTQYF. The CDR3, as DNA: TGTGCCAGCAGCCCCGCGTCCACAGATACGCAGTATTTT.

This rearrangement joins TRBV5-5 to TRBJ2-2; 10 bases are a match to TRBD2. CDR1 and CDR2 (germline): SGHKS, YYEKEE (reference sequence). J lost 1 base, V lost 7 bases, and 7 bases had no gene match. This CDR3 comprises 16 residues. For the CDR3, the DNA is TGTGCCAGCCTCCTCATAGCGGGAGGGAACACCGGGGAGCTGTTTTTT. Amino acids: CASLLIAGGNTGELFF.

This clonotype turned up a few times. The rearrangement links TRBV6-1 to TRBJ1-2; D is perhaps TRBD1 (6 bases). Trimming stripped 5 bases from V and 5 bases from J, with 18 bases between. Germline CDR1 MNHNS, CDR2 SASEGT. CDR3 length: 15 amino acids. The CDR3 bases are TGTGCCAGCAGTCCCCTGAGACAGGAACGGTATGGCTACACCTTC. Amino acid sequence: CASSPLRQERYGYTF.

In its sample, this clonotype was seen a few times. The J gene is TRBJ2-1, the V gene TRBV20-1; maybe TRBD2 (7 bases). V shed 4 bases and J shed 7 bases, with 20 bases lying between them. There are 15 residues in the CDR3. The germline CDR1 and CDR2 sequences are DFQATT and SNEGSKA (reference sequence). Written as DNA, the CDR3 is TGCAGTGCTACGGGGCGGGGGCGGCGAGGGAATGAGCAGTTCTTC. Protein: CSATGRGRRGNEQFF.

This clonotype turned up a few times. This chain links TRBV14 with TRBJ2-7; 10 bases fit TRBD2. With 4 bases clipped from V and 6 bases from J, the junction kept 3 bases outside the gene matches. CDR1 SGHDN and CDR2 FVKESK come from the germline V gene. The CDR3 runs to 13 residues. The CDR3 loop reads CASSPSGGLEQYF. Written as DNA, the CDR3 is TGTGCCAGCAGCCCTAGCGGGGGCCTCGAGCAGTACTTC.

This rearrangement joins TRBV6-5 to TRBJ1-5; 8 nucleotides line up with TRBD1. The CDR3 spans 14 residues. Germline CDR1 MNHEY, CDR2 SVGAGI. J lost 3 bases, V lost 6 bases, and 4 bases had no gene match. The CDR3 sequence: CASSLQGDNQPQHF. The CDR3 DNA sequence: TGTGCCAGCAGCTTACAGGGGGACAATCAGCCCCAGCATTTT.

The gene calls are TRBV12-3 or TRBV12-4 and TRBJ2-7; 8 nucleotides agree with TRBD2. V dropped 5 bases and J dropped 4; count of bases not matched to a gene: 7. This CDR3 comprises 14 residues. The CDR3 is CASSPGTRRYEQYF. For the CDR3, the DNA is TGTGCCAGCAGTCCCGGGACTAGGCGATACGAGCAGTACTTC.

This clonotype was seen at least ten times. The gene calls are TRBV5-1 and TRBJ2-5; 11 bases match TRBD2. Germline V gene sequence: CDR1 SGHRS, CDR2 YFSETQ. CDR3 size: 16 residues. J gave up 4 bases and V 2 bases, and 7 bases lay outside the gene matches. The CDR3 nucleotides are TGCGCCAGCAGCTTCTCGCTAGCGGGGGGCGGAGAGACCCAGTACTTC. It specifies CASSFSLAGGGETQYF. Full variable domain (missing parts from reference TRBV5-1 and TRBJ2-5): KAGVTQTPRYLIKTRGQQVTLSCSPISGHRSVSWYQQTPGQGLQFLFEYFSETQRNKGNFPGRFSGRQFSNSRSEMNVSTLELGDSALYLCASSFSLAGGGETQYFGPGTRLLVL.

The gene calls are TRBV14 and TRBJ2-5; TRBD2 is a possible D gene (5 bases). The CDR3 runs 16 residues. Germline loops: CDR1 SGHDN, CDR2 FVKESK. Trimming cost V 4 bases and J 0 bases, with 15 bases left between them. The CDR3 is CASSPSDAGDQETQYF. The CDR3 DNA reads TGTGCCAGCAGCCCCTCCGACGCCGGGGACCAAGAGACCCAGTACTTC.

The gene calls are TRBV12-3 or TRBV12-4 and TRBJ2-7, with 8 bases that match TRBD2. This CDR3 is built from 14 residues. After removal of 7 bases from V and 0 bases from J, the junction contained 5 bases not matched to a gene. The DNA of the CDR3 is TGTGCCAGCATTCGCAGCGGGAGCTCCTACGAGCAGTACTTC. It is translated as CASIRSGSSYEQYF.

This clonotype has only a few counts. The CDR3 loop reads CASSAGRRGRYEQYF. CDR3 nucleotide sequence: TGCGCCAGCAGTGCCGGTCGGAGGGGTAGGTACGAGCAGTACTTC. V and J are TRBV10-1 and TRBJ2-7, with D perhaps TRBD2 (6 bases). The CDR3 runs 15 residues. The ends were cut back, 4 bases at V and 4 bases at J, with 17 bases in the middle. Germline CDR1 and CDR2: WNHNN and SYGVQD (reference sequence).

This clonotype has more than one count but fewer than ten. This chain connects TRBV7-2 to TRBJ2-3; 9 bases are a match to TRBD2. CDR1 is SGHTA and CDR2 is FQGNSA in the germline V gene. The CDR3 extends over 14 amino acids. V lost 7 bases and J lost 2; bases outside the gene matches: 4. Written as DNA, the CDR3 is TGTGCCAGCACCCTAGCGGGGTTCACAGATACGCAGTATTTT. It encodes CASTLAGFTDTQYF. Looking up the rest from reference TRBV7-2 and TRBJ2-3 gives the full variable domain: GAGVSQSPSNKVTEKGKDVELRCDPISGHTALYWYRQSLGQGLEFLIYFQGNSAPDKSGLPSDRFSAERTGGSVSTLTIQRTQQEDSAVYLCASTLAGFTDTQYFGPGTRLTVL.

The chain couples TRBV12-3 or TRBV12-4 to TRBJ2-2; no reliable D call. The CDR3 loop spans 13 amino acids. V gave up 7 bases and J gave up 3 bases, with 9 bases separating them. CDR3 in DNA: TGTGCCAGCACCTTAGGGTACACCGGGGAGCTGTTTTTT. It yields the protein CASTLGYTGELFF.

The V call is TRBV7-9, the J call TRBJ2-1, with a possible D match to TRBD2 (6 bases). The germline V gene encodes CDR1 SEHNR and CDR2 FQNEAQ (reference sequence). V was clipped by 5 bases and J by 5 bases, with 10 bases between them. The CDR3 is 13 amino acids. DNA of the CDR3: TGTGCCAGCAGCATCGGACTACACAATGAGCAGTTCTTC. Translated, it gives CASSIGLHNEQFF.

There are a few counts of this clonotype. The chain is built from TRBV12-3 or TRBV12-4 and TRBJ2-5; D perhaps matches TRBD1 (7 bases). Trimming took 7 bases from V and 4 from J, leaving 13 bases between them. CDR3 length equals 13 residues. This chain's CDR3 is CASIQGGGETQYF. The CDR3 DNA reads TGTGCCAGCATCCAGGGGGGAGGAGAGACCCAGTACTTC.

This clonotype has only a few counts. The chain employs TRBV4-3 and TRBJ2-6, with 10 nucleotides matching TRBD1. Germline CDR1 reads LGHNA; CDR2 reads YSLEER. The V gene end was trimmed by 4 bases and the J gene end by 4 bases; junction bases not matched to a gene: 10. The CDR3 is 18 residues long. The CDR3 nucleotides are TGCGCCAGCAGCCGAGACAGGGGGCTTAATTACGGGGCCAACGTCCTGACTTTC. Its protein product is CASSRDRGLNYGANVLTF.

This clonotype turned up a few times. This chain links TRBV7-2 with TRBJ2-1, with 12 bases aligning to TRBD2. The CDR3 runs 16 residues. Trimming cost V 2 bases and J 9 bases; bases outside gene matches: 8. The germline V gene encodes CDR1 SGHTA and CDR2 FQGNSA. The DNA of the CDR3 is TGTGCCAGCAGCTTAATGCTAGCGGGAGGGTTCGGTGAGCAGTTCTTC. Its translation is CASSLMLAGGFGEQFF.

This clonotype was counted only a few times. The chain is built from TRBV6-2 or TRBV6-3 and TRBJ1-1; D unresolved. The CDR3 covers 11 residues. V was pared by 2 bases and J by 3 bases, with 1 base between. Germline V CDR1 and CDR2: MNHEY, SVGEGT. CDR3 amino acids: CASSYDTEAFF. As DNA, the CDR3 is TGTGCCAGCAGTTACGACACTGAAGCTTTCTTT.

This clonotype was seen a handful of times. This sequence joins TRBV19 and TRBJ2-3; D uncertain. Germline CDR1 and CDR2: LNHDA and SQIVND (reference sequence). Trimming removed 7 bases at V and 6 bases at J, with 11 bases between. The CDR3 runs to 12 residues. The CDR3 spells CASTSLGDTQYF. The CDR3 DNA sequence: TGTGCCAGTACGAGTTTAGGGGATACGCAGTATTTT.